Presented here are 31 T cell receptor beta chains from one specimen sequenced in a study of blood T cell repertoires in COVID-19. Clones were sequenced by immunoSEQ multiplex PCR, and TCRdb holds only the in-frame ones, with some missing. This sample has 360,000 or so clones, with roughly 87% found just once. The sequencing sample was made of PBMCs or T cells enriched from blood (not recorded which). All receptors come from a woman in her 50s who had recovered from COVID-19.

The J gene is TRBJ2-7, the V gene TRBV6-5, with D possibly TRBD1 on 6 matching bases. CDR3 size: 15 residues. CDR1 is MNHEY and CDR2 is SVGAGI in the germline V gene. The V and J ends lost 6 bases and 0 bases respectively, with 15 bases between them. CDR3: CASSSKGGGSYEQYF. The DNA of the CDR3 is TGTGCCAGCAGCTCTAAAGGGGGTGGCTCCTACGAGCAGTACTTC.

This clone was observed a handful of times. This chain joins TRBV5-1 and TRBJ2-1; 9 nucleotides align to TRBD1. The CDR3 sequence is 14 residues long. V was pared by 4 bases and J by 4 bases, with 3 bases of the junction left unmatched. The germline CDR1 and CDR2 sequences are SGHRS and YFSETQ. The CDR3 loop is CASSRGTGYNEQFF. The CDR3 nucleotides are TGCGCCAGCAGCCGGGGGACAGGGTACAATGAGCAGTTCTTC.

V and J are TRBV5-5 and TRBJ1-2; D not resolved. The CDR3 runs 16 residues. Germline V gives CDR1 SGHKS, CDR2 YYEKEE (reference sequence). V was pared by 4 bases and J by 2 bases, with 18 bases between. CDR3 sequence (DNA): TGTGCCAGCAGCCTCTACCCTAGTACACTAAACTATGGCTACACCTTC. Translating it yields CASSLYPSTLNYGYTF.

The chain recombines TRBV29-1 with TRBJ1-2, with D tentatively TRBD1 (5 bases). This CDR3 is built from 13 residues. Trimming took 3 bases from V and 2 from J, leaving 10 bases between them. Germline CDR1 and CDR2: SQVTM and ANQGSEA. The DNA of the CDR3 is TGCAGCGTTGACCCGGGACTCAACTATGGCTACACCTTC. Translation gives CSVDPGLNYGYTF.

V gene TRBV27 combines with J gene TRBJ1-2; 7 bases fit TRBD1. V gave up 2 bases and J gave up 4 bases; unmatched junction bases: 7. The CDR3 contains 15 residues. Germline-derived CDR1 and CDR2 are MNHEY and SMNVEV (reference sequence). CDR3 loop: CASSLVGQPFYGYTF. The CDR3 DNA sequence: TGTGCCAGCAGTTTAGTGGGACAGCCATTCTATGGCTACACCTTC.

The chain uses TRBV9 and TRBJ2-1; D is ambiguous. This CDR3 is 15 amino acids long. Germline V gives CDR1 SGDLS, CDR2 YYNGEE. The ends were cut back, 0 bases at V and 0 bases at J, with 7 bases in the middle. This chain's CDR3 is CASSVEPSSYNEQFF. The CDR3 bases are TGTGCCAGCAGCGTAGAACCGAGCTCCTACAATGAGCAGTTCTTC.

The chain recombines TRBV9 with TRBJ1-1; D unresolved. CDR1 SGDLS and CDR2 YYNGEE come from the germline V gene. The CDR3 totals 14 residues. Trimming removed 0 bases from V and 6 bases from J, with 12 bases in between. In DNA form, the CDR3 reads TGTGCCAGCAGCGTAGGGCCGGGTATGGCTGAAGCTTTCTTT. Its protein is CASSVGPGMAEAFF.

The chain carries TRBV5-6 and TRBJ2-3; D is unclear. Germline V gene data show CDR1 as SGHDT and CDR2 as YYEEEE. The CDR3 loop spans 12 amino acids. The germline V and J ends were trimmed by 2 bases and 3 bases, with 4 bases remaining between them. The CDR3 is CASSFSTDTQYF. The CDR3 DNA sequence: TGTGCCAGCAGCTTTTCTACAGATACGCAGTATTTT.

This sequence joins TRBV4-1 and TRBJ1-4; a possible D gene is TRBD1 (6 bases). The CDR3 covers 17 residues. The germline V and J ends were trimmed by 0 bases and 8 bases, with 19 bases remaining between them. The germline V gene encodes CDR1 MGHRA and CDR2 YSYEKL. This CDR3 is CASSQDYGGRGREKLFF. The CDR3 nucleotides read TGCGCCAGCAGCCAAGATTATGGGGGCAGGGGCCGGGAAAAACTGTTTTTT.

The rearrangement links TRBV4-1 to TRBJ1-5, with D possibly being TRBD1 (6 bases). Trimming shortened V by 0 bases and J by 0 bases, and 12 bases separated the two germline ends. Per germline, CDR1 MGHRA and CDR2 YSYEKL. CDR3 length: 17 residues. CDR3 amino acids: CASSQEGGGTSNQPQHF. The CDR3 nucleotides read TGCGCCAGCAGCCAAGAGGGGGGGGGCACTAGCAATCAGCCCCAGCATTTT.

This rearrangement joins TRBV3-1 (or the pseudogene TRBV3-2) to TRBJ1-1, with a weak D call TRBD1 (5 bases). The V end lost 4 bases, the J end lost 1 base, and 13 bases lay between the germline ends. This CDR3 region has 15 residues. In germline, CDR1 is LGHDT, CDR2 YNNKEL (reference sequence). As DNA, the CDR3 is TGTGCCAGCAGCCGCATCGCGGGGGGGAACACTGAAGCTTTCTTT. As protein: CASSRIAGGNTEAFF.

This clone occurred a few times. The junction departs from the called germline gene at one end, perhaps through a read error. V usage is TRBV7-7 and J usage is TRBJ2-7; a weak D match, TRBD1 (6 bases). The CDR3 totals 14 residues. Germline CDR1 is SSHAT and CDR2 is FNYEAQ (reference sequence). CDR3 coding DNA: TGTGCTAGCAGCTTAGCAACAGGGTCCTACGAGCAGTACTTC. Its protein product is CASSLATGSYEQYF.

The chain is built from TRBV5-4 and TRBJ1-2, with 7 bases identical to TRBD1. Losses at the gene ends were 4 bases for V and 7 bases for J; bases not matched to a gene: 7. Germline CDR1 SGHNT, CDR2 YYREEE (reference sequence). There are 13 residues in the CDR3. The DNA of the CDR3 is TGTGCCAGCAGCCCAGTTAGGGACAGTGGCTACACCTTC. It translates to CASSPVRDSGYTF.

This chain uses TRBV6-5 with TRBJ1-4, with 9 bases matching TRBD1. The CDR3 length is 14 residues. V lost 8 bases, J lost 7 bases, and 8 bases stayed unmatched. CDR1 is MNHEY, CDR2 SVGAGI, per germline. CDR3: CASHLDRGAEKLFF. DNA for the CDR3: TGTGCCAGCCATCTGGACAGGGGTGCTGAAAAACTGTTTTTT.

The genes are TRBV30 and TRBJ1-1; D is perhaps TRBD1 (5 bases). The V and J ends lost 5 bases and 10 bases respectively, with 20 bases between them. The length of the CDR3 is 13 residues. Germline V gives CDR1 GTSNPN, CDR2 SVGIG (reference sequence). The DNA for the CDR3 is TGTGCCTGGGGGACGACTGTCTCATCGGGAGCTTTCTTT. Translation: CAWGTTVSSGAFF.

J is TRBJ2-5 and V is TRBV14; 7 positions match TRBD1. This CDR3 is 16 amino acids long. Per germline, CDR1 SGHDN and CDR2 FVKESK. The trim removed 4 bases at V and 5 bases at J, leaving 13 bases unmatched. DNA for the CDR3: TGTGCCAGCAGCCCTATGACAGGGTTGTTTTTCGAGACCCAGTACTTC. Translated, it gives CASSPMTGLFFETQYF. The full variable domain, completed using reference TRBV14 and TRBJ2-5, is EAGVTQFPSHSVIEKGQTVTLRCDPISGHDNLYWYRRVMGKEIKFLLHFVKESKQDESGMPNNRFLAERTGGTYSTLKVQPAELEDSGVYFCASSPMTGLFFETQYFGPGTRLLVL.

This clone was counted between two and nine times. The chain carries TRBV7-2 and TRBJ2-7, with TRBD2 matching over 10 bases. V was clipped by 4 bases and J by 4 bases; unmatched bases: 4. Germline V gene lookup returns CDR1 SGHTA and CDR2 FQGNSA. The CDR3 covers 14 residues. CDR3 bases: TGTGCCAGCAGCTCTAGCGGGGGCCCTTACGAGCAGTACTTC. Translation gives CASSSSGGPYEQYF.

The chain is built from TRBV30 and TRBJ1-2, with 8 bases lining up with TRBD1. The CDR3 is made up of 14 amino acids. CDR1 and CDR2 from the germline V gene are GTSNPN and SVGIG (reference sequence). With V trimmed by 3 bases and J by 8 bases, 11 bases remained unmatched. The CDR3 DNA reads TGTGCCTGGAGCTTGACAGGGGTTTTAGAGGGCTACACCTTC. Encoded protein: CAWSLTGVLEGYTF. Using reference TRBV30 and TRBJ1-2 for the parts outside the CDR3, the full variable domain is SQTIHQWPATLVQPVGSPLSLECTVEGTSNPNLYWYRQAAGRGLQLLFYSVGIGQISSEVPQNLSASRPQDRQFILSSKKLLLSDSGFYLCAWSLTGVLEGYTFGSGTRLTVV.

The V and J genes are TRBV30 and TRBJ1-6, with D possibly being TRBD1 (6 bases). The V end lost 6 bases, the J end lost 11 bases, and 20 bases lay between the germline ends. This CDR3 comprises 14 residues. Germline CDR1 is GTSNPN and CDR2 is SVGIG (reference sequence). The CDR3 DNA sequence: TGTGCCTGTAAACCGCTCCAGGGGAGGGCACCCCTCCACTTT. The encoded protein is CACKPLQGRAPLHF.

This clone appeared once. This sequence joins TRBV7-3 and TRBJ2-3; 7 nucleotides line up with TRBD2. This CDR3 has 13 residues. V lost 8 bases and J lost 2; bases outside the gene matches: 4. The V gene's germline CDR1 is SGHTA and CDR2 FQGTGA. Written as DNA, the CDR3 is TGTGCCAGCTCTAGCGGCCCCACAGATACGCAGTATTTT. It specifies CASSSGPTDTQYF.

This clone appeared a few times. V gene TRBV3-1 (or the pseudogene TRBV3-2) combines with J gene TRBJ1-2, with D possibly being TRBD1 (6 bases). This CDR3 comprises 14 residues. Trimming removed 2 bases from V and 8 bases from J, with 15 bases in between. CDR1 and CDR2 from the germline V gene are LGHDT and YNNKEL (reference sequence). CDR3 region: CASSQSTRDNGYTF. As DNA, the CDR3 is TGTGCCAGCAGCCAAAGCACCCGGGACAACGGCTACACCTTC.

The rearrangement uses TRBV4-1 and TRBJ2-3; TRBD1 is a possible D gene (6 bases). Per the germline V gene, CDR1 is MGHRA and CDR2 is YSYEKL. The CDR3 spans 17 residues. Trimming stripped 0 bases from V and 2 bases from J, with 15 bases between. CDR3 bases: TGCGCCAGCAGCCAAGATATTCAGGGGCAGTTCACAGATACGCAGTATTTT. This gives the protein CASSQDIQGQFTDTQYF.

The chain carries TRBV18 and TRBJ1-2, with 7 positions matching TRBD1. V gave up 5 bases and J gave up 2 bases; unmatched junction bases: 5. The CDR3 sequence is 14 residues long. Looked up from germline, CDR1 is KGHSH and CDR2 is LQKENI. Here the CDR3 reads CASSEGAKNYGYTF. CDR3 bases: TGTGCCAGCTCAGAGGGGGCGAAGAACTATGGCTACACCTTC.

The rearrangement uses TRBV5-1 and TRBJ2-3; TRBD2 is a possible D gene (7 bases). The CDR3 extends over 15 amino acids. Germline-derived CDR1 and CDR2 are SGHRS and YFSETQ. V lost 0 bases and J lost 2, with 10 bases in between. The CDR3 spells CASSLGAGATDTQYF. The CDR3 nucleotides are TGCGCCAGCAGCTTGGGTGCGGGGGCCACAGATACGCAGTATTTT. Complete variable domain (other parts from reference TRBV5-1 and TRBJ2-3): KAGVTQTPRYLIKTRGQQVTLSCSPISGHRSVSWYQQTPGQGLQFLFEYFSETQRNKGNFPGRFSGRQFSNSRSEMNVSTLELGDSALYLCASSLGAGATDTQYFGPGTRLTVL.

The chain joins TRBV6-5 to TRBJ1-2, with TRBD1 as a possible D gene (6 bases). V was trimmed by 6 bases and J by 7 bases, leaving 12 bases between them. Germline values: CDR1 MNHEY, CDR2 SVGAGI. The CDR3 contains 12 residues. The CDR3 nucleotides are TGTGCCAGCAGGCGGGGGCCTTCTGGCTACACCTTC. Protein sequence: CASRRGPSGYTF.

The V call is TRBV6-2 or TRBV6-3, the J call TRBJ2-1; 13 nucleotides match TRBD2. The junction had 10 bases not matched to a gene; V was cut back by 6 bases and J by 5 bases. Germline V lookup: CDR1 MNHEY, CDR2 SVGEGT. This CDR3 contains 17 residues. DNA of the CDR3: TGTGCCAGCAGCCAGACTAGCGGGGGGCCGAGGGACAATGAGCAGTTCTTC. This sequence encodes CASSQTSGGPRDNEQFF.

The CDR3 DNA follows: TGTGCCAGTAGTATATTTACAGGGAGATCAAAAGGGCCCCCCTACGAGCAGTACTTC. Translating gives CASSIFTGRSKGPPYEQYF. The rearrangement joins TRBV19 to TRBJ2-7, with D tentatively TRBD1 (6 bases). V was clipped by 2 bases and J by 2 bases, with 25 bases between them. Germline V gene data show CDR1 as LNHDA and CDR2 as SQIVND (reference sequence). The CDR3 extends over 19 amino acids. The whole variable domain, filled in from reference TRBV19 and TRBJ2-7, reads DGGITQSPKYLFRKEGQNVTLSCEQNLNHDAMYWYRQDPGQGLRLIYYSQIVNDFQKGDIAEGYSVSREKKESFPLTVTSAQKNPTAFYLCASSIFTGRSKGPPYEQYFGPGTRLTVT.

The chain combines TRBV2 with TRBJ1-5, with 9 nucleotides matching TRBD1. The CDR3 contains 15 residues. J lost 9 bases, V lost 2 bases, and 8 bases had no gene match. Germline lookup yields CDR1 SNHLY and CDR2 FYNNEI. CDR3 in DNA: TGTGCCAGCAGTGAAAGAACAGGGGGCGTCCGGCCCCAGCATTTT. Its protein product is CASSERTGGVRPQHF.

J is TRBJ2-6 and V is TRBV6-5, with TRBD1 matching 7 bases. The V gene end was trimmed by 6 bases and the J gene end by 0 bases; junction bases not matched to a gene: 2. There are 15 residues in the CDR3. CDR1 is MNHEY and CDR2 is SVGAGI in the germline V gene. The chain's CDR3 is CASSHRGSGANVLTF. DNA of the CDR3: TGTGCCAGCAGCCACAGGGGCTCTGGGGCCAACGTCCTGACTTTC.

V gene TRBV9 combines with J gene TRBJ1-3, with TRBD1 matching 7 bases. V dropped 1 base and J dropped 2; count of bases not matched to a gene: 6. The CDR3 runs to 16 residues. CDR1 SGDLS and CDR2 YYNGEE come from the germline V gene. In DNA, the CDR3 is TGTGCCAGCAGCGTAAGACAGGGAAGTGCTGGAAACACCATATATTTT. Protein sequence: CASSVRQGSAGNTIYF.

The chain joins TRBV29-1 to TRBJ1-1; D uncertain. Between the trimmed V and J ends, which lost 5 bases and 1 base, there was a span of 11 bases. Germline CDR1 is SQVTM and CDR2 is ANQGSEA. CDR3 length equals 13 residues. The CDR3 spells CSVTEGWNTEAFF. CDR3 DNA sequence: TGCAGCGTTACGGAGGGTTGGAACACTGAAGCTTTCTTT.